This T cell receptor (beta chain) was retrieved from a study of blood T cell repertoires in COVID-19. About the research overall: There were acute and convalescent COVID-19 samples, and they came from the United States, Italy and Spain. Sources were T cells, B-cell-depleted T cells, or PBMCs; the material itself was cDNA or gDNA.

In the source study's methods: Amplification from reference gene primers served as the basis for estimated nucleated cell counts. Some clones are missing from TCRdb's copy, which holds only in-frame ones; the method was immunoSEQ multiplex PCR. V, J and clone size are taken as reported in that table, and D and trimming were inferred from the DNA itself. The data contain about 180,000 clones, approximately 85% of them singletons. The V and J ends lost 2 bases and 8 bases, in that order; junction bases with no gene match: 15. The germline V gene encodes CDR1 GTSNPN and CDR2 SVGIG (reference sequence). CDR3 size: 17 residues.

V is TRBV30 and J is TRBJ2-1, with 10 bases lining up with TRBD1. The TCR comes from a woman of 80 years or more with acute or convalescent COVID-19. The sequenced material came from peripheral blood. As DNA, the CDR3 is TGTGCCTGGAGTCTCCGACTAGACAGGGGGCAGTTGGATGAGCAGTTCTTC. It is translated as CAWSLRLDRGQLDEQFF.